This T cell receptor beta chain appears in the sequencing data of a study of neoadjuvant anti-PD-1 for oral cavity cancer (dated by TCRdb to the early 2020s). Study-wide context: Before curative-intent surgical resection, most patients were given three to four biweekly doses of nivolumab at 3 mg/kg. The parent correlative cohort included under 15 patients, with an approximately 33% response rate. Patients with complete response, partial response or stable disease by RECIST 1.1 were defined as responders, whereas patients with progression were defined as non-responders. Patients without progression received a fourth nivolumab dose around day 43 and underwent definitive surgical resection on days 50-56.

The time point label of this sample denotes: before neoadjuvant nivolumab. The patients had newly diagnosed stage II-IVA oral cavity squamous cell carcinoma and had not received any prior systemic or radiation treatment. The cohort was made up of patients with locally advanced, HPV-negative oral cavity squamous cell carcinoma. Peripheral blood mononuclear cells were analyzed directly and were not maintained or expanded in culture. Samples were obtained from a longitudinal correlative study of a single-arm phase II trial of neoadjuvant nivolumab in oral cavity squamous cell carcinoma. Subject-matched pre- and post-treatment PBMCs and tumors from three responders and three non-responders were subjected to genomic DNA-based TCRbeta sequencing. Peripheral blood mononuclear cells were collected before nivolumab treatment and again after treatment, at the time of surgery. Genomic DNA was isolated from PBMCs using the Maxwell RSC DNA from Cells kit.

Deletion took 2 bases off V and 4 bases off J, with a span of 5 bases between the germline ends. The CDR3, cysteine through phenylalanine, is 12 amino acids long. Only CDR3 DNA remains: 36 bases, in frame from the first base. The germline V gene specifies SNHLY as CDR1 and FYNNEI as CDR2. Broad study findings and their caveats: The TCR analyses had only three patients in each response group, and the authors called for validation in larger cohorts. Higher pretreatment blood Treg/Th17 ratios correlated with both higher pretreatment blood TCRbeta clonality and lower post-treatment tumor TCRbeta clonality. Within PBMCs, T cell clonality (Gini index) was significantly higher in non-responders than responders after neoadjuvant nivolumab.

For deep sequencing, PBMC libraries mostly used 450 to 550 ng of input genomic DNA, with six replicates for each sample. The immunoSEQ hsTCRbeta kit was used to prepare TCRbeta libraries according to the manufacturer's instructions. An Illumina NovaSeq 6000 S4 flow cell was used to sequence the final libraries, which had first been combined to 3 nM. The paper's data handling went like this. The immunoSEQ Analyzer handled quality control and preprocessing of the raw data. The analysis was limited to productive rearrangements, and each clonotype was defined by a unique CDR3 amino acid sequence. Repertoire clonality was estimated as the Gini-Simpson index, computed with the R package tcR. Student's t test was used to compare Gini indices, while Pearson correlation assessed associations with tumor size change. The source is immuneACCESS, and TCRdb retained only in-frame sequences with V and J called. Part of the clones is not carried over; for the studies checked, unresolved V genes explain less than half of this, and the remainder is unexplained. The V and J calls and clone size come from that table; D and trimming were worked out from the DNA. This sample comprises approximately 67,000 clones, around 83% of them detected only once. Jointly, the top ten make up 3% to 3.5% of the sample.

This clone came up a few times. Its antigen remains undetermined. Qualities for individual bases were not recorded, and no much larger clone is one base off. The sample has other DNA sequences that encode this CDR3 too. This TCR was recovered from a person aged 35 to 85 with oral cavity squamous cell carcinoma. In this chain, TRBV2 is recombined with TRBJ1-2; the D gene cannot be named for sure. The sequenced sample was PBMCs, obtained before nivolumab (anti-PD-1) treatment. In nucleotide form, the sequence is TGTGCCAGCAGTGAATGGGTCTATGGCTACACCTTC. It translates to CASSEWVYGYTF.